These 25 T cell receptor beta chains came from one sample sequenced in a study of identical twins. TCRdb fed the 5' RACE reads into MiXCR, producing one record per CDR3 protein. The data show 200,000 to 250,000 distinct CDR3 sequences, with about 7% seen just once and roughly 3.4% held by the top ten. This sample also appeared in a second study, on yellow fever vaccine responses in identical twins.

The sequencing input was memory (CD45RO+) T cells sorted from blood. These receptors originate from a woman aged 18-29 years in good health.

This clonotype came up many times. The chain employs TRBV10-3 and TRBJ1-3; D is uncertain. In germline, CDR1 is ENHRY, CDR2 SYGVKD. This CDR3 region has 15 residues. Trimming stripped 7 bases from V and 0 bases from J, with 13 bases between. The CDR3 DNA sequence: TGTGCCATCAATGACGGCCTCATCTCTGGAAACACCATATATTTT. Translating gives CAINDGLISGNTIYF.

A few counts support this clonotype. The V gene is TRBV7-2, the J gene TRBJ2-1; the D is unclear. The CDR3 runs to 13 residues. The V end lost 1 base, the J end lost 9 bases, and 10 bases lay between the germline ends. Germline V gene lookup returns CDR1 SGHTA and CDR2 FQGNSA. CDR3 sequence: CASSLDTMREQFF. In nucleotides, the CDR3 is TGTGCCAGCAGCTTAGATACGATGCGTGAGCAGTTCTTC.

In this sample, this clonotype turned up many times. The chain joins TRBV7-9 to TRBJ2-7; D is perhaps TRBD1 or TRBD2 (5 bases each). CDR1 is SEHNR, CDR2 FQNEAQ, per germline (reference sequence). V shed 1 base and J shed 6 bases, with 16 bases lying between them. CDR3 length equals 15 residues. Here the CDR3 DNA reads TGTGCCAGCAGCTTAGGGGCAGGGCCTGGAGGCGAGCAGTACTTC. This sequence encodes CASSLGAGPGGEQYF.

DNA for the CDR3: TGTGCCACCAGCAGAGATCTAGCGGACCGCTCCTACGAGCAGTACTTC. It codes for CATSRDLADRSYEQYF. The V call is TRBV15, the J call TRBJ2-7; TRBD2 agrees at 7 bases. The CDR3 has 16 amino acids. V shed 0 bases, J shed 0 bases, and the junction held 5 bases outside the gene matches. CDR1 is LNHNV, CDR2 YYDKDF, per germline (reference sequence).

This clonotype was seen more than once but under ten times. The rearrangement links TRBV5-1 to TRBJ2-7, with 11 positions matching TRBD1. Trimming at V came to 4 bases and at J to 2 bases, leaving 8 bases not matched to a gene. This CDR3 spans 16 amino acids. Germline CDR1 is SGHRS and CDR2 is YFSETQ. CDR3 bases: TGCGCCAGCAGCCCTCGAGGGACAGGGGGTCCCTACGAGCAGTACGTC. Translation: CASSPRGTGGPYEQYV.

The rearrangement uses TRBV27 and TRBJ1-4, with a tentative D call TRBD1 (5 bases). The V and J ends lost 4 bases and 3 bases respectively, with 12 bases between them. This CDR3 has 15 residues. The germline V gene encodes CDR1 MNHEY and CDR2 SMNVEV (reference sequence). The CDR3 DNA reads as TGTGCCAGCAGTTCCAAAGCCAGGGCTAATGAAAAACTGTTTTTT. Protein: CASSSKARANEKLFF.

This clonotype has at least ten counts. This chain joins TRBV5-1 and TRBJ1-2; 9 nucleotides agree with TRBD1. Germline-derived CDR1 and CDR2 are SGHRS and YFSETQ. CDR3 size: 13 residues. The V and J ends lost 4 bases and 3 bases, in that order; junction bases with no gene match: 1. This CDR3 is CASSRDRDYGYTF. The CDR3 DNA sequence: TGCGCCAGCAGCCGGGACAGGGACTATGGCTACACCTTC.

V and J are TRBV11-3 and TRBJ2-5, with D possibly being TRBD2 (6 bases). The CDR3 covers 14 residues. V gave up 3 bases and J gave up 4 bases, with 12 bases separating them. CDR1 is SGHNT and CDR2 is YENEEA in the germline V gene. The CDR3 reads CASSFRRGGETQYF. The CDR3 DNA reads TGTGCCAGCAGCTTTAGGAGGGGAGGAGAGACCCAGTACTTC.

The V and J genes are TRBV3-1 and TRBJ2-1; 7 bases are shared with TRBD1. CDR3 length: 17 amino acids. V was clipped by 0 bases and J by 6 bases; unmatched bases: 11. CDR1 and CDR2 from the germline V gene are LGHDT and YNNKEL (reference sequence). The CDR3 nucleotides are TGTGCCAGCAGCCAAGATCCCACAGGGGCGGCGTCCAATGAGCAGTTCTTC. Its protein is CASSQDPTGAASNEQFF.

This clonotype was counted a few times. The chain joins TRBV27 to TRBJ1-2, with D hard to call. V dropped 6 bases and J dropped 2 bases, with 7 bases sitting between them. Germline V gene data show CDR1 as MNHEY and CDR2 as SMNVEV (reference sequence). CDR3 length: 12 amino acids. This CDR3 is CASRGSNYGYTF. CDR3 DNA sequence: TGTGCCAGCAGGGGAAGCAACTATGGCTACACCTTC.

This clonotype was counted between two and nine times. The chain has TRBV10-2 and TRBJ1-5; D is unclear. Trimming removed 0 bases at V and 7 bases at J, with 4 bases between. This CDR3 is built from 12 residues. The germline V gene has CDR1 WSHSY and CDR2 SAAADI. CDR3 in DNA: TGCGCCAGCAGTGAGTCTGGCCAGCCCCAGCATTTT. The encoded protein is CASSESGQPQHF.

This clonotype came up a few times. The CDR3 coding sequence is TGCAGCGTTTTGGGTTCTGGCAATCAGCCCCAGCATTTT. The encoded protein is CSVLGSGNQPQHF. The rearrangement joins TRBV29-1 to TRBJ1-5; D is ambiguous. The V end was cut by 5 bases, the J end by 2 bases, with 10 bases between. This CDR3 region has 13 residues. Germline V lookup: CDR1 SQVTM, CDR2 ANQGSEA.

This clonotype was seen many times. V gene TRBV11-2 combines with J gene TRBJ2-7; weak D call: TRBD1 (6 bases). The CDR3 is made up of 17 amino acids. V was cut by 1 base and J by 3 bases, with 19 bases left in between. CDR1 and CDR2 (germline): SGHAT, FQNNGV. CDR3 amino acids: CASSLVIGQGQYYEQYF. The CDR3 DNA reads TGTGCCAGCAGCTTAGTGATAGGGCAGGGGCAATACTACGAGCAGTACTTC.

This clonotype was seen at least ten times. The gene calls are TRBV20-1 and TRBJ1-6; D call uncertain. V lost 4 bases and J lost 9, with 10 bases in between. Germline V CDR1 and CDR2: DFQATT, SNEGSKA (reference sequence). This CDR3 is 12 amino acids long. Written as DNA, the CDR3 is TGCAGTGCTAACCGGGGAACTTCACCCCTCCACTTT. It encodes CSANRGTSPLHF.

The table lists this clonotype with a few counts. The genes are TRBV4-2 and TRBJ2-6; 11 bases align to TRBD1. Germline CDR1 LGHNA, CDR2 YNFKEQ. This CDR3 contains 21 residues. J gave up 0 bases and V 3 bases, and 13 bases lay outside the gene matches. The CDR3 loop reads CASSQLGTGGIISSGANVLTF. The CDR3 coding sequence is TGTGCCAGCAGCCAGCTGGGGACAGGGGGGATTATAAGCTCTGGGGCCAACGTCCTGACTTTC.

This clonotype occurred many times. V usage is TRBV28 and J usage is TRBJ2-5, with 12 bases fitting TRBD2. The V and J ends lost 6 bases and 5 bases, in that order; junction bases with no gene match: 7. Germline CDR1 is MDHEN and CDR2 is SYDVKM. The CDR3 contains 15 residues. The CDR3 DNA reads as TGTGCCAGCAGATCTAGCGGGGGGGCCAGGGAGACCCAGTACTTC. Translation: CASRSSGGARETQYF.

This clonotype was counted between two and nine times. The chain carries TRBV20-1 and TRBJ1-1, with TRBD1 as a possible D gene (5 bases). V lost 6 bases and J 5 bases, leaving 16 bases between the germline ends. The CDR3 extends over 13 amino acids. The germline V gene has CDR1 DFQATT and CDR2 SNEGSKA (reference sequence). This CDR3 reads CSAGTGSDTEAFF. CDR3 coding DNA: TGCAGTGCCGGTACAGGAAGCGATACTGAAGCTTTCTTT.

This clonotype was picked up many times. J is TRBJ2-5 and V is TRBV6-2 or TRBV6-3; D unresolved. V was clipped by 2 bases and J by 5 bases, with 6 bases between them. This CDR3 is built from 12 residues. Germline values: CDR1 MNHEY, CDR2 SVGEGT. This CDR3 is CASSYVGETQYF. The CDR3, as DNA: TGTGCCAGCAGTTACGTTGGCGAGACCCAGTACTTC.

This clonotype was found many times. The gene calls are TRBV7-2 and TRBJ2-1; D may correspond to TRBD1 or TRBD2 (5 bases each). The CDR3 extends over 15 amino acids. The germline gives CDR1 SGHTA, CDR2 FQGNSA. V shed 5 bases and J shed 1 base, with 12 bases lying between them. The CDR3 protein is CASSPEWGSYNEQFF. The DNA for the CDR3 is TGTGCCAGCAGCCCAGAATGGGGGTCCTACAATGAGCAGTTCTTC.

The CDR3 loop reads CASSLGRKNYGYTF. The CDR3 nucleotides are TGTGCCAGCAGTCTCGGTAGAAAGAACTATGGCTACACCTTC. The chain combines TRBV28 with TRBJ1-2, with D unresolved. CDR1 is MDHEN, CDR2 SYDVKM, per germline. The length of the CDR3 is 14 residues. V shed 5 bases and J shed 2 bases, with 12 bases lying between them.

This clonotype has at least ten counts. The J gene is TRBJ2-7, the V gene TRBV5-1; D is ambiguous. This CDR3 spans 13 amino acids. The V end was cut by 2 bases, the J end by 3 bases, with 9 bases between. From germline, CDR1 is SGHRS and CDR2 YFSETQ. Here the CDR3 DNA reads TGCGCCAGCAGCTTAAAGAAGGGCTACGAGCAGTACGTC. Translating it yields CASSLKKGYEQYV.

The chain uses TRBV6-5 and TRBJ2-7, with 7 nucleotides matching TRBD1. V lost 0 bases to trimming and J lost 1 base; unmatched junction nucleotides: 3. CDR3 length equals 15 residues. The germline gives CDR1 MNHEY, CDR2 SVGAGI. The CDR3 nucleotides are TGTGCCAGCAGTTACTCCCTCAGGGGGTCCTACGAGCAGTACTTC. Amino acid sequence: CASSYSLRGSYEQYF.

This clonotype was counted a few times. The chain recombines TRBV7-3 with TRBJ2-2; D remains ambiguous. Trimming shortened V by 4 bases and J by 5 bases, and 8 bases separated the two germline ends. Germline V CDR1 and CDR2: SGHTA, FQGTGA. The CDR3 is made up of 13 amino acids. CDR3 DNA: TGTGCCAGCAGCTCCAGTGGGACCGGGGAGCTGTTTTTT. Amino acid sequence: CASSSSGTGELFF.

Ten or more counts support this clonotype. The V and J genes are TRBV7-6 and TRBJ2-2; D remains unclear. The germline CDR1 and CDR2 sequences are SGHVS and FNYEAQ. CDR3 length: 13 amino acids. V was trimmed by 5 bases and J by 6 bases, leaving 10 bases between them. The CDR3, as DNA: TGTGCCAGCAGCGTGGTCGCCCCCGGGGAGCTGTTTTTT. Translation gives CASSVVAPGELFF.

This clonotype was seen ten or more times. V gene TRBV3-1 combines with J gene TRBJ2-5, with D possibly matching TRBD2 (5 bases). The CDR3 length is 15 residues. V lost 4 bases, J lost 2 bases, and 14 bases lay in between. The germline V gene has CDR1 LGHDT and CDR2 YNNKEL (reference sequence). CDR3 coding DNA: TGTGCCAGCAGCCTCTACGCGGGTTTGCAAGAGACCCAGTACTTC. Translation gives CASSLYAGLQETQYF.